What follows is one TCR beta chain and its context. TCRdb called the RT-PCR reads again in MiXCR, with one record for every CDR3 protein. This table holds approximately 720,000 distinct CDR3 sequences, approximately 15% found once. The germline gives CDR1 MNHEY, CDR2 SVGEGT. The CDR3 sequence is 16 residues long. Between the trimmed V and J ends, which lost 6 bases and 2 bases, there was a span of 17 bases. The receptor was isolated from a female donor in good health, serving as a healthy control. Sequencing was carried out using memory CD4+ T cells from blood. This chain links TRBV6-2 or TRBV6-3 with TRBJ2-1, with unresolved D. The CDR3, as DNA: TGTGCCAGCAGCCCCGGACGGATCCCAACCTACAATGAGCAGTTCTTC. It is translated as CASSPGRIPTYNEQFF.